The 4 T cell receptor beta chains in this list originate from one sample, sequenced in a study of type 1 regulatory T cells (dated by TCRdb to the early 2020s). These receptors' targets are unknown. Reads for this sample came from an Illumina MiSeq. TCRdb reran the public reads through fastp at Q25 and MiXCR, keeping productive beta chains. Identical CDR3 protein sequences are pooled into one entry, listed with their most common genes and DNA. A total of about 42,000 distinct CDR3 sequences appear in this sample, less than 15% of them only once. 8% to 8.5% of the sample rests with the top ten. Sequenced: cultured non-Tr1 T cells, either the whole culture or a sorted T cell fraction (not recorded which). Sample cell subset or site, as interpreted from the label and publication: non-Tr1 population from the T-allo10 product. These receptor sequences come from a human donor in good health.

This clonotype was counted between two and nine times. The chain couples TRBV19 to TRBJ1-5; D is perhaps TRBD1 (6 bases). V was shortened by 5 bases and J by 4 bases, with 18 bases between the two germline ends. Germline loops: CDR1 LNHDA, CDR2 SQIVND (reference sequence). This CDR3 is 16 amino acids long. The CDR3 sequence is CASSALSGQLNQPQHF. CDR3 nucleotides: TGTGCCAGTAGTGCCCTCTCGGGACAACTTAATCAGCCCCAGCATTTT.

The J gene is TRBJ2-7, the V gene TRBV10-3, with D tentatively TRBD1 (5 bases). V gave up 0 bases and J gave up 3 bases, with 9 bases separating them. Germline V lookup: CDR1 ENHRY, CDR2 SYGVKD. The CDR3 length is 14 residues. CDR3 region: CAISESQGFYEQYF. The CDR3 nucleotides are TGTGCCATCAGTGAGTCTCAGGGCTTCTACGAGCAGTACTTC.

Many counts were recorded for this clonotype. In DNA form, the CDR3 reads TGCGCCAGCAGCTCGGACAGGAGAACCTACGAGCAGTACTTC. Amino acid sequence: CASSSDRRTYEQYF. The rearrangement links TRBV5-1 to TRBJ2-7; 7 nucleotides agree with TRBD1. The CDR3 is made up of 14 amino acids. CDR1 and CDR2 from the germline V gene are SGHRS and YFSETQ. Trimming took 3 bases from V and 2 from J; bases not matched to a gene: 5.

This rearrangement joins TRBV20-1 to TRBJ2-2; D remains unclear. The V and J ends lost 6 bases and 6 bases respectively, with 20 bases between them. The germline V gene encodes CDR1 DFQATT and CDR2 SNEGSKA (reference sequence). CDR3 length: 15 amino acids. The CDR3 region is CSASGGRPHAGELFF. CDR3 sequence (DNA): TGCAGTGCCTCGGGCGGCCGCCCGCACGCCGGGGAGCTGTTTTTT.